This T cell receptor (beta chain) comes out of a study of blood T cells in healthy people across ages. General study findings and limits: Among long-lived donors, naive CD4+ cells were more numerous and diversity higher than in aged donors.

Remarks on this clonotype: The antigen remains undetermined.

CDR3 length equals 14 residues. CDR1 and CDR2 (germline): SGHRS, YFSETQ. The V end lost 4 bases, the J end lost 1 base, and 11 bases lay between the germline ends. Then a second PCR, running roughly 7 to 11 cycles, was carried out with a sample-barcoded 5' primer and a J-beta primer mix. Paired-end reads containing CDR3 totaled no fewer than 3 million for each sample. TCRdb reprocessed the 5' RACE reads via MiXCR and lists one record per CDR3 protein. In the table there are 1.5 million or so distinct CDR3 sequences, 40% to 50% of which are singletons. The sample was blood. The origin of this receptor is a woman under 30 in good health. The J gene is TRBJ2-5, the V gene TRBV5-1; D call uncertain. DNA for the CDR3: TGCGCCAGCAGCCCCGACTTCACCCAAGAGACCCAGTACTTC. Translating gives CASSPDFTQETQYF.